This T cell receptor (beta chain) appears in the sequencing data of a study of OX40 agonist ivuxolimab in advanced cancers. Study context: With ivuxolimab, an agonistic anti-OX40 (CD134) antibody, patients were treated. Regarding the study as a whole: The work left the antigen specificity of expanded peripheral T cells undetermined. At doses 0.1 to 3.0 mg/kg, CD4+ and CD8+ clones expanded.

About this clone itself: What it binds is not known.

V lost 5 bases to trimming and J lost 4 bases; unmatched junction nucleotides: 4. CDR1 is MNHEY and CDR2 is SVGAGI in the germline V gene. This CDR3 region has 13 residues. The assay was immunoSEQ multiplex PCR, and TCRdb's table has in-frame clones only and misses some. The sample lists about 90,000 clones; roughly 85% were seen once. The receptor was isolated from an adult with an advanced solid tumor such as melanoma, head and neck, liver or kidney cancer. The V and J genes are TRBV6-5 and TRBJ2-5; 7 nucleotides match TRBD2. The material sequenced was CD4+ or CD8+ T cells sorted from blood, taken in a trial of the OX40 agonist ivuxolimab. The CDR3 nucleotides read TGTGCCAGCAGTCCAGAGCGGGGAGAGACCCAGTACTTC. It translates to CASSPERGETQYF.